These 14 T cell receptor beta chains came from one sample sequenced in a study of low-dose radiotherapy and immunotherapy resistance in tumors. Time point in this sample: after trial treatment. Specified treatment: LDRT plus nivolumab, ipilimumab, low-dose cyclophosphamide and aspirin (RACIN trial). TCR amplification ran about 20 PCR cycles using constant-region and V-primer adapter primers. TCRdb processed the reads anew with MiXCR; each CDR3 protein has one entry. The top ten hold 7.5% to 9.5% of the sample, which has roughly 52,000 distinct CDR3 sequences, 33% seen once. The sample consisted of PBMCs, taken after low-dose radiotherapy plus immunotherapy. These receptors were obtained from a male donor with rectosigmoid adenocarcinoma.

The chain employs TRBV28 and TRBJ2-3; TRBD1 matches 8 bases. V lost 10 bases, J lost 3 bases, and 6 bases stayed unmatched. Germline V CDR1 and CDR2: MDHEN, SYDVKM. The CDR3 runs to 13 residues. The CDR3 sequence: CATSTGGTDTQYF. The CDR3 nucleotides read TGTGCCACCTCAACAGGGGGTACAGATACGCAGTATTTT.

At least ten counts were recorded for this clonotype. The chain carries TRBV11-2 and TRBJ2-7; D assignment may be TRBD1 or TRBD2 (5 bases each). Trimming took off 5 bases at V and 3 bases at J, with 11 bases between the two ends. This CDR3 has 13 amino acids. Germline values: CDR1 SGHAT, CDR2 FQNNGV. As DNA, the CDR3 is TGTGCCAGCAGCGTGGGACCTGACTACGAGCAGTACTTC. Amino acids: CASSVGPDYEQYF. Filled out from reference TRBV11-2 and TRBJ2-7, the complete variable domain reads EAGVAQSPRYKIIEKRQSVAFWCNPISGHATLYWYQQILGQGPKLLIQFQNNGVVDDSQLPKDRFSAERLKGVDSTLKIQPAKLEDSAVYLCASSVGPDYEQYFGPGTRLTVT.

The chain combines TRBV6-1 with TRBJ1-5; D gene unclear. Germline CDR1 is MNHNS and CDR2 is SASEGT. Deletions cut 2 bases from V and 4 bases from J, with 9 bases between. This CDR3 has 14 amino acids. The CDR3 sequence is CASSELGGNQPQHF. DNA of the CDR3: TGTGCCAGCAGTGAATTGGGCGGGAATCAGCCCCAGCATTTT.

This clonotype was recorded a few times. This sequence joins TRBV28 and TRBJ2-5, with D maybe TRBD1 (6 bases). The germline gives CDR1 MDHEN, CDR2 SYDVKM. The length of the CDR3 is 15 residues. V lost 6 bases and J 4 bases, leaving 18 bases between the germline ends. The CDR3 bases are TGTGCCAGCAGCCCTCTCTGGACAGAGGGAGAGACCCAGTACTTC. Translating gives CASSPLWTEGETQYF.

V usage is TRBV7-9 and J usage is TRBJ2-5, with unresolved D. Germline V lookup: CDR1 SEHNR, CDR2 FQNEAQ (reference sequence). The CDR3 loop spans 12 amino acids. V was clipped by 1 base and J by 5 bases, with 5 bases between them. The CDR3 nucleotides are TGTGCCAGCAGCTTAGGGTGGGAGACCCAGTACTTC. Its protein is CASSLGWETQYF.

The genes are TRBV6-2 or TRBV6-3 and TRBJ1-1; tentative D call: TRBD1 (5 bases). V was trimmed by 6 bases and J by 0 bases, leaving 8 bases between them. The CDR3 sequence is 13 residues long. Germline assignment: CDR1 MNHEY and CDR2 SVGEGT. The CDR3 protein is CASRSTVNTEAFF. CDR3 coding DNA: TGTGCCAGCAGGTCGACAGTGAACACTGAAGCTTTCTTT.

This clonotype was counted between two and nine times. V and J are TRBV5-4 and TRBJ2-3; 10 bases align to TRBD1. The CDR3 consists of 15 residues. Germline lookup yields CDR1 SGHNT and CDR2 YYREEE (reference sequence). The trim removed 4 bases at V and 6 bases at J, leaving 8 bases unmatched. CDR3 residues: CASSEPGQGIDTQYF. The CDR3, as DNA: TGTGCCAGCAGCGAACCGGGACAGGGGATCGATACGCAGTATTTT.

This clonotype was seen a few times. The V gene is TRBV6-6, the J gene TRBJ2-7, with unresolved D. CDR1 and CDR2 (germline): MNHNY, SVGAGI (reference sequence). Between the trimmed V and J ends, which lost 0 bases and 5 bases, there was a span of 11 bases. This CDR3 has 14 residues. The CDR3: CASSYSYWGNEQYF. Here the CDR3 DNA reads TGTGCCAGCAGTTACTCTTATTGGGGAAACGAGCAGTACTTC.

This clonotype was observed at least ten times. The chain links TRBV12-3 or TRBV12-4 to TRBJ2-1, with 9 nucleotides matching TRBD2. V dropped 3 bases and J dropped 9; count of bases not matched to a gene: 12. The CDR3 covers 16 residues. The CDR3 region has the DNA TGTGCCAGCAGTTTCCATAGGGCGGGAGGGCCGGGTGAGCAGTTCTTC. This sequence encodes CASSFHRAGGPGEQFF.

By sample fraction, this clonotype is medium-sized. The CDR3 protein is CASSWGPQTGELFF. The CDR3 bases are TGTGCCAGCAGTTGGGGACCTCAAACCGGGGAGCTGTTTTTT. The chain uses TRBV12-3 or TRBV12-4 and TRBJ2-2; D might be TRBD1 or TRBD2, each matching 5 bases. With 4 bases removed from V and 5 bases from J, the gap between germline ends came to 11 bases. This CDR3 region has 14 residues.

This clonotype was recorded many times. The chain recombines TRBV15 with TRBJ2-7; no clear D. The ends were cut back, 0 bases at V and 6 bases at J, with 9 bases in the middle. This CDR3 comprises 13 residues. Germline CDR1 reads LNHNV; CDR2 reads YYDKDF (reference sequence). Here the CDR3 reads CATSRDNGVEQYF. CDR3 DNA: TGTGCCACCAGCAGAGATAACGGTGTCGAGCAGTACTTC.

The gene calls are TRBV19 and TRBJ1-1, with a weak D call TRBD1 (6 bases). The CDR3 has 13 amino acids. Germline V gives CDR1 LNHDA, CDR2 SQIVND (reference sequence). V shed 7 bases and J shed 3 bases, with 12 bases lying between them. CDR3 sequence reads: CASTGEKDTEAFF. CDR3 sequence (DNA): TGTGCCAGTACAGGGGAAAAAGACACTGAAGCTTTCTTT.

The rearrangement uses TRBV19 and TRBJ2-3, with 9 bases matching TRBD2. CDR3 length equals 16 residues. V shed 5 bases, J shed 2 bases, and the junction held 8 bases outside the gene matches. Germline V lookup: CDR1 LNHDA, CDR2 SQIVND (reference sequence). CDR3 in DNA: TGTGCCAGTAGTCGAGTGGCGGGAGGGCCCACAGATACGCAGTATTTT. Residues: CASSRVAGGPTDTQYF.

At least ten counts were recorded for this clonotype. This chain connects TRBV7-9 to TRBJ1-1; D is possibly TRBD1 (5 bases). This CDR3 has 12 residues. Germline lookup yields CDR1 SEHNR and CDR2 FQNEAQ (reference sequence). V dropped 3 bases and J dropped 6 bases, with 8 bases sitting between them. CDR3 protein: CASSFREPEAFF. The DNA of the CDR3 is TGTGCCAGCAGCTTCAGGGAGCCTGAAGCTTTCTTT.